The rows below give T cell receptor beta chains drawn from one sample of a study of CD8 T cells in Susac syndrome. MiXCR, run by TCRdb on the immunoSEQ multiplex PCR reads, gives a single entry per CDR3 protein. The table shows 120,000 or so distinct CDR3 sequences, with around 94% occurring only once. The sample comprised CD8+ T cells from PBMCs. The source of these receptors is a human donor with Susac syndrome. The CDR3 runs from the conserved cysteine through the conserved F or W. A D gene is named only where the DNA matches it firmly. The size field is filled for only some rows; it gives once, few, many or a size class.

NA	NA	TRBJ1-6	TRBV6-5	CASSYSETHTYNSPLHF	TGTGCCAGCAGTTACTCGGAGACACATACCTATAATTCACCCCTCCACTTT
NA	NA	TRBJ2-3	TRBV24-1	CATSDPLGDSADTQYF	TGTGCCACCAGTGATCCCCTGGGAGATTCCGCAGATACGCAGTATTTT
NA	once	TRBJ2-5	TRBV6-5	CASSLRSTRETQYF	TGTGCCAGCAGTCTTCGGAGCACCCGGGAGACCCAGTACTTC
TRBD1	once	TRBJ1-6	TRBV12-3/TRBV12-4	CASSLGQGAVNSPLHF	TGTGCCAGCAGTCTGGGACAGGGGGCAGTGAATTCACCCCTCCACTTT
TRBD2	NA	TRBJ2-1	TRBV6-4	CASSPSGEGHNEQFF	TGTGCCAGCAGCCCGAGTGGGGAGGGTCACAATGAGCAGTTCTTC
NA	NA	TRBJ1-2	TRBV9	CASSVGKNYGYTF	TGTGCCAGCAGCGTAGGCAAGAACTATGGCTACACCTTC
TRBD1	NA	TRBJ1-2	TRBV4-1	CASTTTGGAGGYTF	TGCGCCAGCACGACGACAGGGGGCGCGGGTGGCTACACCTTC
NA	NA	TRBJ1-2	TRBV5-6	CASSPPGNYGYTF	TGTGCCAGCAGCCCCCCAGGGAACTATGGCTACACCTTC
TRBD1	once	TRBJ1-5	TRBV4-1	CASSQVDRGNQPQHF	TGCGCCAGCAGCCAGGTTGACAGGGGCAATCAGCCCCAGCATTTT
NA	NA	TRBJ2-3	TRBV5-1	CASSLEAVTDTQYF	TGCGCCAGCAGCTTGGAGGCCGTCACAGATACGCAGTATTTT
NA	few	TRBJ2-7	TRBV5-6	CASSLGGDFYEQYF	TGTGCCAGCAGCTTGGGTGGCGACTTCTACGAGCAGTACTTC
NA	few	TRBJ2-5	TRBV11-2	CASSGQIRMQYF	TGTGCCAGCAGCGGGCAGATAAGAATGCAGTACTTC
TRBD1	NA	TRBJ1-5	TRBV28	CASSPGTVSNQPQHF	TGTGCCAGCAGTCCCGGGACAGTTAGCAATCAGCCCCAGCATTTT
NA	NA	TRBJ1-2	TRBV4-3	CASSQDSTAGNGYTF	TGCGCCAGCAGCCAAGATAGTACGGCAGGGAATGGCTACACCTTC
NA	NA	TRBJ2-5	TRBV12-3/TRBV12-4	CASSLVDIGETQYF	TGTGCCAGCAGTTTAGTAGATATCGGAGAGACCCAGTACTTC
TRBD1	NA	TRBJ1-1	TRBV5-5	CASSLGQGKPEAFF	TGTGCCAGCAGCTTGGGACAGGGGAAACCTGAAGCTTTCTTT
NA	NA	TRBJ1-2	TRBV14	CASSQDPTTYGYTF	TGTGCCAGCAGCCAGGACCCCACCACCTATGGCTACACCTTC
TRBD1	NA	TRBJ1-2	TRBV29-1	CSVRTGRTYGYTF	TGCAGCGTAAGGACAGGGAGGACTTATGGCTACACCTTC
NA	NA	TRBJ2-4	TRBV20-1	CSARDGSGAKNIQYF	TGCAGTGCTAGAGATGGCTCGGGGGCCAAAAACATTCAGTACTTC
NA	NA	TRBJ1-1	TRBV9	CASSASGGAGTEAFF	TGTGCCAGCAGCGCCTCTGGGGGGGCCGGGACTGAAGCTTTCTTT
TRBD1	NA	TRBJ1-2	TRBV7-2	CASSLDLTGVHYGYTF	TGTGCCAGCAGCTTAGACCTGACAGGGGTGCATTATGGCTACACCTTC
NA	NA	TRBJ2-7	TRBV7-2	CASSLSLAQGVEQYF	TGTGCCAGCAGCTTATCATTGGCTCAAGGGGTCGAGCAGTACTTC
NA	NA	TRBJ2-1	TRBV12-5	CASARPGPSSYNEQFF	TGTGCTAGTGCCCGCCCCGGGCCCAGCTCCTACAATGAGCAGTTCTTC
TRBD1	NA	TRBJ1-1	TRBV4-2	CASSQDQGGPVTEAFF	TGTGCCAGCAGCCAAGATCAGGGGGGACCGGTCACTGAAGCTTTCTTT
NA	NA	TRBJ2-1	TRBV6-5	CASSSLILQGPRSYNEQFF	TGTGCCAGCAGTTCCCTAATCCTACAGGGTCCCCGCTCCTACAATGAGCAGTTCTTC
NA	NA	TRBJ2-3	TRBV5-1	CASSLPFGNTDTQYF	TGCGCCAGCAGCTTGCCCTTCGGCAACACAGATACGCAGTATTTT
NA	NA	TRBJ2-3	TRBV7-3	CASSLTAHITDTQYF	TGTGCCAGCAGCTTAACAGCGCACATCACAGATACGCAGTATTTT
NA	NA	TRBJ1-1	TRBV10-3	CAYGTENTEAFF	TGTGCCTACGGGACCGAGAACACTGAAGCTTTCTTT
TRBD1	NA	TRBJ2-7	TRBV5-1	CASSTGQPYEQYF	TGCGCCAGCAGCACGGGACAGCCCTACGAGCAGTACTTC
NA	NA	TRBJ1-2	TRBV12-3/TRBV12-4	CASRRRSVNYGYTF	TGTGCCAGCAGGAGAAGATCTGTGAACTATGGCTACACCTTC
NA	NA	TRBJ2-2	TRBV19	CASSRVHTGELFF	TGTGCCAGTTCCCGTGTTCACACCGGGGAGCTGTTTTTT
TRBD2	once	TRBJ2-3	TRBV5-4	CASSSGTSGGTDTQYF	TGTGCCAGCAGCTCAGGGACTAGCGGGGGGACAGATACGCAGTATTTT
NA	NA	TRBJ2-1	TRBV20-1	CSAEGRRGDEQFF	TGCAGTGCAGAGGGACGTCGTGGAGATGAGCAGTTCTTC
NA	NA	TRBJ2-7	TRBV11-3	CASSQGQPREQYF	TGTGCCAGCAGTCAAGGACAGCCTCGGGAGCAGTACTTC
NA	NA	TRBJ2-3	TRBV13	CASSLVGVTDTQYF	TGTGCCAGCAGCTTAGTTGGGGTCACAGATACGCAGTATTTT
NA	NA	TRBJ2-1	TRBV11-1	CASSLDRTNYNEQFF	TGTGCCAGCAGCTTAGACAGAACCAACTACAATGAGCAGTTCTTC
NA	NA	TRBJ2-3	TRBV2	CASSDPGKMGTDTQYF	TGTGCCAGCAGTGACCCAGGGAAAATGGGGACAGATACGCAGTATTTT
NA	NA	TRBJ1-2	TRBV30	CAWSATGNYGYTF	TGTGCCTGGAGTGCTACAGGCAACTATGGCTACACCTTC
NA	NA	TRBJ2-7	TRBV12-3/TRBV12-4	CASSFPEEEQYF	TGTGCCAGCAGTTTTCCGGAGGAGGAGCAGTACTTC
NA	NA	TRBJ1-1	TRBV4-1	CASSPSSLGGTEAFF	TGCGCCAGCAGCCCCTCCTCCCTGGGTGGCACTGAAGCTTTCTTT
TRBD1	once	TRBJ2-5	TRBV20-1	CSARTGEWETQYF	TGCAGTGCGCGTACAGGGGAGTGGGAGACCCAGTACTTC
TRBD2	NA	TRBJ2-6	TRBV7-9	CASSPYLGGSLGGANVLTF	TGTGCCAGCAGCCCGTACCTTGGCGGGAGCTTGGGTGGGGCCAACGTCCTGACTTTC
NA	NA	TRBJ2-7	TRBV5-4	CASSPLGYGAETEQYF	TGTGCCAGCAGCCCCTTGGGCTATGGAGCAGAGACCGAGCAGTACTTC
NA	NA	TRBJ2-1	TRBV9	CASSVNSEQFF	TGTGCCAGCAGCGTCAACAGCGAGCAGTTCTTC
NA	NA	TRBJ2-5	TRBV30	CAWSVLRTREETQYF	TGTGCCTGGAGTGTGCTAAGGACGAGAGAAGAGACCCAGTACTTC